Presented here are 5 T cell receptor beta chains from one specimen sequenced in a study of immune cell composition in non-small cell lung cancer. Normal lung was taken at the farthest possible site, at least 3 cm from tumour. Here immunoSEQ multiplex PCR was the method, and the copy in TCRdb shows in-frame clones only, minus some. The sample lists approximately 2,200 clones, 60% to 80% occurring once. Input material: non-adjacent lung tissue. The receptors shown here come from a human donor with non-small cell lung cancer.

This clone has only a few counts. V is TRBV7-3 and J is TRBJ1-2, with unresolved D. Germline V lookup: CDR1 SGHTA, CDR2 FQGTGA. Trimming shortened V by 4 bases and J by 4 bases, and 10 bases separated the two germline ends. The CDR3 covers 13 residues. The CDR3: CASSSRAGYGYTF. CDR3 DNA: TGTGCCAGCAGCTCGAGGGCCGGCTATGGCTACACCTTC.

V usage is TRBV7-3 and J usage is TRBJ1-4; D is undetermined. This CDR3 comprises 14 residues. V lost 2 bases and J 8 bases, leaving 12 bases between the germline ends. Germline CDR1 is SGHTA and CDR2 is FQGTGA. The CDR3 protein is CASSLAQVPEKLFF. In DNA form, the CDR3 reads TGTGCCAGCAGCTTAGCCCAGGTACCCGAAAAACTGTTTTTT.

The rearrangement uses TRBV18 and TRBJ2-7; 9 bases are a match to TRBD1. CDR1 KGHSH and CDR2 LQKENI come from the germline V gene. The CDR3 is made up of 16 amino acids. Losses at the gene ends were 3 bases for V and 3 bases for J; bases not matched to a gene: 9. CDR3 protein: CASSPRQGTGNYEQYF. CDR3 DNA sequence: TGTGCCAGCTCACCCCGTCAGGGGACAGGGAACTACGAGCAGTACTTC.

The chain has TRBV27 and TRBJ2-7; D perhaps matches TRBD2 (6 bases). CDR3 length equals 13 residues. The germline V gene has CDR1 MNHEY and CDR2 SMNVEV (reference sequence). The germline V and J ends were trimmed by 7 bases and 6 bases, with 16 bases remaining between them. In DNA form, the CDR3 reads TGTGCCAGCAAATCCCCCTTCGGGGGCGAGCAGTACTTC. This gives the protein CASKSPFGGEQYF.

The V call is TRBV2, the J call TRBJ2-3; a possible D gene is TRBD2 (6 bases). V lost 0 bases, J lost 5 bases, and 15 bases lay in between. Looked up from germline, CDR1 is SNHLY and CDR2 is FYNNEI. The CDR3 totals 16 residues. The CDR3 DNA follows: TGTGCCAGCAGTGAAGCGCCTTACCTGGGGGGAGATACGCAGTATTTT. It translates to CASSEAPYLGGDTQYF.